The 21 T cell receptor beta chains listed next were all sequenced from one sample in a study of blood T cell repertoires in COVID-19. The repertoire was sequenced with immunoSEQ multiplex PCR; TCRdb's copy has only in-frame clones and lacks some. The top ten clones hold 17% of a sample with under 100,000 clones, about 87% of them seen once. Sequenced material: peripheral blood. The receptors were sampled from a human donor in a cohort sampled during active COVID-19.

The chain joins TRBV11-2 to TRBJ2-7; D uncertain. V was clipped by 6 bases and J by 6 bases, with 9 bases between them. This CDR3 region has 11 residues. Germline CDR1 SGHAT, CDR2 FQNNGV. The CDR3 spells CASSLSSEQYF. CDR3 coding DNA: TGTGCCAGCAGTTTGTCTTCCGAGCAGTACTTC.

The V call is TRBV9, the J call TRBJ2-2; D is unresolved. Germline CDR1 SGDLS, CDR2 YYNGEE. V dropped 0 bases and J dropped 1 base, with 10 bases sitting between them. This CDR3 spans 16 amino acids. The DNA of the CDR3 is TGTGCCAGCAGCGTAGATCTAGTTCGGAACACCGGGGAGCTGTTTTTT. Amino acid sequence: CASSVDLVRNTGELFF.

This chain links TRBV19 with TRBJ1-1, with 9 bases that match TRBD1. J was trimmed by 9 bases and V by 2 bases; bases with no gene match: 10. The length of the CDR3 is 15 residues. Germline CDR1 and CDR2: LNHDA and SQIVND (reference sequence). The CDR3 nucleotides read TGTGCCAGTAGTATAAGGTCGGACAGGGGCTCAAAAGCTTTCTTT. Protein product: CASSIRSDRGSKAFF. The variable domain in full, with the rest retrieved from reference TRBV19 and TRBJ1-1, is DGGITQSPKYLFRKEGQNVTLSCEQNLNHDAMYWYRQDPGQGLRLIYYSQIVNDFQKGDIAEGYSVSREKKESFPLTVTSAQKNPTAFYLCASSIRSDRGSKAFFGQGTRLTVV.

The CDR3 loop is CASSLGGANEKLFF. CDR3 nucleotide sequence: TGTGCCAGCAGTTTGGGAGGGGCGAATGAAAAACTGTTTTTT. The chain has TRBV28 and TRBJ1-4; TRBD1 might be the D (5 bases). The CDR3 loop spans 14 amino acids. Germline CDR1 MDHEN, CDR2 SYDVKM. V was pared by 3 bases and J by 5 bases, with 10 bases between. Drawing the rest from reference TRBV28 and TRBJ1-4, the complete variable domain is DVKVTQSSRYLVKRTGEKVFLECVQDMDHENMFWYRQDPGLGLRLIYFSYDVKMKEKGDIPEGYSVSREKKERFSLILESASTNQTSMYLCASSLGGANEKLFFGSGTQLSVL.

This clone was recorded a few times. The chain combines TRBV4-2 with TRBJ1-5, with D perhaps matching TRBD1 (6 bases). Trimming stripped 0 bases from V and 1 base from J, with 10 bases between. Looked up from germline, CDR1 is LGHNA and CDR2 is YNFKEQ. CDR3 length equals 16 residues. CDR3 in amino acids: CASSQEGGQSNQPQHF. The CDR3 DNA reads as TGTGCCAGCAGCCAAGAGGGTGGACAGAGCAATCAGCCCCAGCATTTT.

V gene TRBV4-1 combines with J gene TRBJ2-2; TRBD2 aligns across 8 bases. Per germline, CDR1 MGHRA and CDR2 YSYEKL. The CDR3 runs to 18 residues. Losses at the gene ends were 3 bases for V and 2 bases for J; bases not matched to a gene: 11. The CDR3 here is CASSQTGIAGRNTGELFF. CDR3 coding DNA: TGCGCCAGCAGCCAGACGGGTATAGCGGGGCGTAACACCGGGGAGCTGTTTTTT.

The chain couples TRBV5-4 to TRBJ1-2, with a tentative D call TRBD1 (5 bases). The CDR3 length is 14 residues. V dropped 0 bases and J dropped 7 bases, with 13 bases sitting between them. CDR1 is SGHNT, CDR2 YYREEE, per germline (reference sequence). CDR3 sequence reads: CASSLAGRDSGYTF. The CDR3 DNA follows: TGTGCCAGCAGCTTGGCCGGCAGGGACTCTGGCTACACCTTC.

This chain links TRBV27 with TRBJ2-1; TRBD2 matches at 7 bases. The CDR3 has 16 residues. Unmatched junction bases numbered 13, after V lost 3 bases and J lost 8 bases. Germline loops: CDR1 MNHEY, CDR2 SMNVEV (reference sequence). The CDR3 region is CASSLPGGVGDDEQFF. The CDR3 DNA reads as TGTGCCAGCAGTTTGCCGGGAGGTGTGGGGGACGATGAGCAGTTCTTC.

This clone has just one count. This chain joins TRBV30 and TRBJ1-1; D possibly corresponds to TRBD1 (6 bases). The V gene's germline CDR1 is GTSNPN and CDR2 SVGIG (reference sequence). V dropped 5 bases and J dropped 11 bases, with 18 bases sitting between them. The length of the CDR3 is 12 residues. For the CDR3, the DNA is TGTGCCTGGGACCTGGGGGGCGGGGGGGCTTTCTTT. Translated: CAWDLGGGGAFF.

The genes are TRBV18 and TRBJ2-1; possible D gene TRBD1, 6 bases. Looked up from germline, CDR1 is KGHSH and CDR2 is LQKENI. The V end lost 4 bases, the J end lost 6 bases, and 16 bases lay between the germline ends. There are 15 residues in the CDR3. CDR3 DNA sequence: TGTGCCAGCTCACTCGGGACACCCCCGGTCAATGAGCAGTTCTTC. Amino acids: CASSLGTPPVNEQFF.

J is TRBJ1-2 and V is TRBV4-3; tentative D call: TRBD1 (5 bases). The V end was cut by 4 bases, the J end by 8 bases, with 14 bases between. CDR3 length equals 13 residues. Germline CDR1 LGHNA, CDR2 YSLEER. In DNA, the CDR3 is TGCGCCAGCAGCCGAATAAGCAAGGGGGGCTACACCTTC. This encodes CASSRISKGGYTF.

The V call is TRBV6-6, the J call TRBJ2-5; no definite D call. Trimming cost V 6 bases and J 3 bases, with 5 bases left between them. The CDR3 has 11 amino acids. CDR1 and CDR2 from the germline V gene are MNHNY and SVGAGI (reference sequence). The CDR3 protein is CASSPKETQYF. The CDR3 DNA follows: TGTGCCAGCAGCCCCAAAGAGACCCAGTACTTC.

This clone turned up a few times. The V gene is TRBV9, the J gene TRBJ2-1; 10 bases align to TRBD2. Looked up from germline, CDR1 is SGDLS and CDR2 is YYNGEE. Unmatched junction bases numbered 7, after V lost 3 bases and J lost 4 bases. This CDR3 region has 16 residues. Here the CDR3 DNA reads TGTGCCAGCAGCGGATTAGCGGGGGGCTCTTACAATGAGCAGTTCTTC. This sequence encodes CASSGLAGGSYNEQFF. Full variable domain (rest looked up from reference TRBV9 and TRBJ2-1): DSGVTQTPKHLITATGQRVTLRCSPRSGDLSVYWYQQSLDQGLQFLIQYYNGEERAKGNILERFSAQQFPDLHSELNLSSLELGDSALYFCASSGLAGGSYNEQFFGPGTRLTVL.

This clone turned up a few times. V gene TRBV29-1 combines with J gene TRBJ2-2, with D possibly matching TRBD2 (7 bases). CDR3 size: 16 residues. Germline lookup yields CDR1 SQVTM and CDR2 ANQGSEA. Trimming pared 7 bases from V and 2 bases from J, leaving 20 bases between. The CDR3: CSATLRGGKNTGELFF. Written as DNA, the CDR3 is TGCAGCGCTACCCTTAGGGGGGGAAAAAACACCGGGGAGCTGTTTTTT.

The rearrangement joins TRBV19 to TRBJ1-1; D is possibly TRBD1 (6 bases). The CDR3 consists of 14 residues. Trimming left V 5 bases short and J 3 bases short, with 13 bases between. Germline V CDR1 and CDR2: LNHDA, SQIVND (reference sequence). CDR3: CASSRQGIYTEAFF. The DNA for the CDR3 is TGTGCCAGTAGTCGGCAGGGGATCTACACTGAAGCTTTCTTT.

The rearrangement links TRBV7-2 to TRBJ2-1; 8 bases align to TRBD2. In germline, CDR1 is SGHTA, CDR2 FQGNSA. The CDR3 runs to 14 residues. The V gene end was trimmed by 4 bases and the J gene end by 6 bases; junction bases not matched to a gene: 5. CDR3: CASSYGGAGNEQFF. The CDR3 coding sequence is TGTGCCAGCAGCTACGGGGGGGCAGGCAATGAGCAGTTCTTC.

This clone was counted between two and nine times. The chain recombines TRBV11-3 with TRBJ1-1; D ambiguous. This CDR3 contains 13 residues. Germline V lookup: CDR1 SGHNT, CDR2 YENEEA. V was cut by 3 bases and J by 3 bases, with 8 bases left in between. CDR3 sequence (DNA): TGTGCCAGCAGCTTTACGAGGTACACTGAAGCTTTCTTT. This translates into CASSFTRYTEAFF.

The V and J genes are TRBV5-6 and TRBJ2-7; 9 bases align to TRBD1. CDR1 is SGHDT, CDR2 YYEEEE, per germline. With V trimmed by 5 bases and J by 1 base, 1 base remained unmatched. This CDR3 has 13 residues. The DNA for the CDR3 is TGTGCCAGCAGGGGACAGGGATCCTACGAGCAGTACTTC. Its protein product is CASRGQGSYEQYF.

The rearrangement joins TRBV3-1 (or the pseudogene TRBV3-2) to TRBJ2-3; 11 bases match TRBD2. There are 16 residues in the CDR3. Germline CDR1 reads LGHDT; CDR2 reads YNNKEL (reference sequence). The V and J ends lost 3 bases and 4 bases, in that order; junction bases with no gene match: 6. The CDR3: CASSHRLAGRADTQYF. The CDR3 DNA is TGTGCCAGCAGCCATCGACTAGCGGGGCGTGCAGATACGCAGTATTTT.

The chain employs TRBV18 and TRBJ1-1; 9 nucleotides match TRBD1. Per the germline V gene, CDR1 is KGHSH and CDR2 is LQKENI. CDR3 length: 15 residues. The V gene end was trimmed by 3 bases and the J gene end by 1 base; junction bases not matched to a gene: 3. CDR3 DNA sequence: TGTGCCAGCTCACCTCAGGGACAGGGGAACACTGAAGCTTTCTTT. This codes for CASSPQGQGNTEAFF.

The chain joins TRBV18 to TRBJ2-2, with 8 bases lining up with TRBD2. Germline V gene sequence: CDR1 KGHSH, CDR2 LQKENI. V dropped 0 bases and J dropped 2; count of bases not matched to a gene: 8. This CDR3 has 18 residues. CDR3: CASSPPNKLAANTGELFF. The DNA of the CDR3 is TGTGCCAGCTCACCACCGAACAAACTAGCGGCCAACACCGGGGAGCTGTTTTTT. The variable domain in full, completed from reference TRBV18 and TRBJ2-2, reads NAGVMQNPRHLVRRRGQEARLRCSPMKGHSHVYWYRQLPEEGLKFMVYLQKENIIDESGMPKERFSAEFPKEGPSILRIQQVVRGDSAAYFCASSPPNKLAANTGELFFGEGSRLTVL.